This T cell receptor beta chain was captured by sequencing in a study of OX40 agonist ivuxolimab in advanced cancers. The V end was cut by 5 bases, the J end by 8 bases, with 7 bases between. Germline CDR1 reads PRHDT; CDR2 reads FYEKMQ (reference sequence). CDR3 length: 11 residues. Clones were read by immunoSEQ multiplex PCR, and TCRdb kept only the in-frame ones, dropping some. In the table there are approximately 32,000 clones, 84% of which are singletons. Specimen: CD4+ or CD8+ T cells sorted from blood, collected in a trial of the OX40 agonist ivuxolimab. The rearrangement links TRBV13 to TRBJ2-1; D remains ambiguous. The origin of this receptor is an adult with an advanced solid tumor such as melanoma, head and neck, liver or kidney cancer. The CDR3 DNA reads as TGTGCCAGCAGCACCAACGATGAGCAGTTCTTC. Protein sequence: CASSTNDEQFF.